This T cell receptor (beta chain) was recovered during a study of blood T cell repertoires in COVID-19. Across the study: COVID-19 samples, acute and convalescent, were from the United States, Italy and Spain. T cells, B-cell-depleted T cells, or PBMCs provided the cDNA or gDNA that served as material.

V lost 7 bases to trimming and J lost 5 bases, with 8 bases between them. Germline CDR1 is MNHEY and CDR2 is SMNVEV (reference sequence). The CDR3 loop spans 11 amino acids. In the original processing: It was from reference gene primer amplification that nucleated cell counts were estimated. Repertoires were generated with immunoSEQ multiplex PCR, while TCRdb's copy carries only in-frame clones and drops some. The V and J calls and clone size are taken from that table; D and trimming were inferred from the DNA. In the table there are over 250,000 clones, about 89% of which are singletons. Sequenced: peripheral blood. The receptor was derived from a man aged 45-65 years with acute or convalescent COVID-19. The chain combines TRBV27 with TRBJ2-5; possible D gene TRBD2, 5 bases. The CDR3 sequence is CASKTRETQYF. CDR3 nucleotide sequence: TGTGCCAGCAAAACTAGGGAGACCCAGTACTTC.